This paragraph reports one TCR beta chain. Here immunoSEQ multiplex PCR was the method, and the copy in TCRdb shows in-frame clones only, minus some. The sample contains approximately 15,000 clones, roughly 80% of which appear only once. This entry comes from a study of T cell changes during pregnancy in multiple sclerosis. The V gene's germline CDR1 is MNHNY and CDR2 SVGAGI (reference sequence). The CDR3 has 12 residues. Trimming removed 5 bases from V and 6 bases from J, with 11 bases in between. This TCR was recovered from a female donor in good health, enrolled as a control in a pregnancy study. Here the sequenced sample was CD8+ T cells from peripheral blood mononuclear cells, taken in the third trimester of pregnancy. V is TRBV6-6 and J is TRBJ2-7; D uncertain. Here the CDR3 reads CASSPQFSEQYF. For the CDR3, the DNA is TGTGCCAGCAGTCCACAGTTCTCCGAGCAGTACTTC.